A single sample is the source of the 29 T cell receptor beta chains below, sequenced in a study of OX40 agonist ivuxolimab in advanced cancers. TCRdb's copy holds only in-frame clones and misses some; the assay was immunoSEQ multiplex PCR. The table has tens of thousands of clones, 81% seen once. Material: CD4+ or CD8+ T cells sorted from blood, obtained in a trial of the OX40 agonist ivuxolimab. Every receptor here comes from an adult with an advanced solid tumor such as melanoma, head and neck, liver or kidney cancer.

The chain is built from TRBV7-2 and TRBJ2-3; D is uncertain. Trimming pared 5 bases from V and 6 bases from J, leaving 15 bases between. This CDR3 is 14 amino acids long. Germline V gene sequence: CDR1 SGHTA, CDR2 FQGNSA. In nucleotides, the CDR3 is TGTGCCAGCAGCCGGACCATGCTAGGCGATACGCAGTATTTT. It specifies CASSRTMLGDTQYF.

V gene TRBV7-8 combines with J gene TRBJ2-7; 7 nucleotides agree with TRBD1. The germline gives CDR1 SGHVS, CDR2 FQNEAQ. V gave up 5 bases and J gave up 0 bases; unmatched junction bases: 13. The CDR3 runs to 17 residues. As DNA, the CDR3 is TGTGCCAGCAGCCCCCAAGTACAGGGGTACCCCTCCTACGAGCAGTACTTC. Translation: CASSPQVQGYPSYEQYF.

The V and J genes are TRBV28 and TRBJ2-5, with D tentatively TRBD2 (6 bases). V gave up 0 bases and J gave up 4 bases, with 12 bases separating them. The CDR3 contains 15 residues. From germline, CDR1 is MDHEN and CDR2 SYDVKM. The DNA of the CDR3 is TGTGCCAGCAGTTTATGGGACGGGAGCGGAGAGACCCAGTACTTC. This translates into CASSLWDGSGETQYF.

CDR3 nucleotide sequence: TGTGCCAGTAGTATAGAGGGGGGCGCTGAGCAGTTCTTC. It translates to CASSIEGGAEQFF. V and J are TRBV19 and TRBJ2-1; D might be TRBD1 or TRBD2, each matching 6 bases. Germline V gives CDR1 LNHDA, CDR2 SQIVND (reference sequence). V was pared by 0 bases and J by 9 bases, with 9 bases between. CDR3 length: 13 amino acids.

In this sample, this clone turned up once. This chain connects TRBV5-4 to TRBJ2-3; 10 bases are shared with TRBD2. Germline lookup yields CDR1 SGHNT and CDR2 YYREEE (reference sequence). The trim removed 10 bases at V and 4 bases at J, leaving 3 bases unmatched. This CDR3 contains 12 residues. The DNA for the CDR3 is TGTGCCTCTAGCGGGAGCCCAGATACGCAGTATTTT. Protein product: CASSGSPDTQYF. The full variable domain, in which reference TRBV5-4 and TRBJ2-3 provide the parts outside the CDR3, is ETGVTQSPTHLIKTRGQQVTLRCSSQSGHNTVSWYQQALGQGPQFIFQYYREEENGRGNFPPRFSGLQFPNYSSELNVNALELDDSALYLCASSGSPDTQYFGPGTRLTVL.

The chain employs TRBV2 and TRBJ1-1, with D possibly TRBD1 on 5 matching bases. This CDR3 has 16 residues. The V and J ends lost 3 bases and 0 bases respectively, with 14 bases between them. Germline V lookup: CDR1 SNHLY, CDR2 FYNNEI. The CDR3 nucleotides read TGTGCCAGCAGTGAGTCGGGACTCATCATGAACACTGAAGCTTTCTTT. Translating it yields CASSESGLIMNTEAFF.

V is TRBV7-2 and J is TRBJ1-2, with TRBD1 as a possible D gene (5 bases). CDR1 and CDR2 from the germline V gene are SGHTA and FQGNSA. V gave up 6 bases and J gave up 4 bases, with 15 bases separating them. This CDR3 comprises 14 residues. The CDR3 nucleotides are TGTGCCAGCAGTTCCCGGGACGCACTCTATGGCTACACCTTC. Its protein is CASSSRDALYGYTF.

The rearrangement joins TRBV6-5 to TRBJ2-7; TRBD1 matches at 7 bases. CDR3 length: 16 residues. The germline CDR1 and CDR2 sequences are MNHEY and SVGAGI. V trimming: 2 bases; J trimming: 0 bases; junction bases outside the gene matches: 7. CDR3 sequence: CASSYQPTGSSYEQYF. CDR3 nucleotide sequence: TGTGCCAGCAGTTACCAACCGACAGGGTCCTCCTACGAGCAGTACTTC.

This clone was counted once. This rearrangement joins TRBV5-5 to TRBJ2-3; D call uncertain. The V and J ends lost 0 bases and 4 bases respectively, with 3 bases between them. This CDR3 is built from 12 residues. Per germline, CDR1 SGHKS and CDR2 YYEKEE (reference sequence). As DNA, the CDR3 is TGTGCCAGCAGCTTGGAGTCAGATACGCAGTATTTT. Residues: CASSLESDTQYF.

The chain uses TRBV5-1 and TRBJ2-7, with a possible D match to TRBD1 (6 bases). Trimming took off 5 bases at V and 7 bases at J, with 25 bases between the two ends. Looked up from germline, CDR1 is SGHRS and CDR2 is YFSETQ. The CDR3 contains 16 residues. The CDR3 is CASSYRPGPEGGEQYF. CDR3 in DNA: TGCGCCAGCAGTTACAGACCGGGGCCAGAAGGGGGAGAGCAGTACTTC. Full variable domain (remainder filled in from reference TRBV5-1 and TRBJ2-7): KAGVTQTPRYLIKTRGQQVTLSCSPISGHRSVSWYQQTPGQGLQFLFEYFSETQRNKGNFPGRFSGRQFSNSRSEMNVSTLELGDSALYLCASSYRPGPEGGEQYFGPGTRLTVT.

This sequence joins TRBV5-4 and TRBJ2-3, with D possibly being TRBD1 (6 bases). The CDR3 totals 15 residues. V gave up 2 bases and J gave up 2 bases, with 12 bases separating them. Germline CDR1 reads SGHNT; CDR2 reads YYREEE (reference sequence). Here the CDR3 reads CASSFRQAYTDTQYF. The DNA of the CDR3 is TGTGCCAGCAGCTTCCGACAGGCGTACACAGATACGCAGTATTTT.

V and J are TRBV6-5 and TRBJ2-1; no firm D call. V dropped 7 bases and J dropped 10 bases, with 17 bases sitting between them. The germline gives CDR1 MNHEY, CDR2 SVGAGI. The length of the CDR3 is 13 residues. CDR3 nucleotide sequence: TGTGCCAGCACCCCTAACGGCGGCGACGAGCAGTTCTTC. Translating it yields CASTPNGGDEQFF.

The chain recombines TRBV4-2 with TRBJ2-7; perhaps TRBD2 as D (5 bases). The germline gives CDR1 LGHNA, CDR2 YNFKEQ. The CDR3 totals 13 residues. Trimming left V 1 base short and J 5 bases short, with 9 bases between. The CDR3 bases are TGTGCCAGCAGCCAAGGGCGGGTGGACGAGCAGTACTTC. Its protein product is CASSQGRVDEQYF.

The gene calls are TRBV7-9 and TRBJ1-5; no definite D call. Between the trimmed V and J ends, which lost 7 bases and 4 bases, there was a span of 8 bases. The germline gives CDR1 SEHNR, CDR2 FQNEAQ (reference sequence). CDR3 length: 12 residues. The CDR3 sequence is CASTSGNQPQHF. Here the CDR3 DNA reads TGTGCCAGCACCTCAGGTAATCAGCCCCAGCATTTT.

This chain links TRBV7-9 with TRBJ2-7, with 10 bases that match TRBD2. The CDR3 loop spans 14 amino acids. Per the germline V gene, CDR1 is SEHNR and CDR2 is FQNEAQ (reference sequence). V lost 5 bases, J lost 2 bases, and 3 bases stayed unmatched. This chain's CDR3 is CASSLSGGPYEQYF. DNA of the CDR3: TGTGCCAGCAGCCTTAGCGGGGGGCCCTACGAGCAGTACTTC.

The chain recombines TRBV9 with TRBJ1-2; weak D call: TRBD1 (5 bases). Trimming left V 0 bases short and J 8 bases short, with 17 bases between. This CDR3 spans 15 amino acids. Per the germline V gene, CDR1 is SGDLS and CDR2 is YYNGEE. The CDR3 region has the DNA TGTGCCAGCAGCGTAGGTCGGGGCGCGATGGAAGGCTACACCTTC. Translated: CASSVGRGAMEGYTF.

This clone was counted a few times. The same CDR3 also results from other DNA sequences found in this sample. The chain uses TRBV5-1 and TRBJ1-1, with D tentatively TRBD1 (5 bases). The V and J ends lost 3 bases and 2 bases respectively, with 8 bases between them. Germline lookup yields CDR1 SGHRS and CDR2 YFSETQ. This CDR3 is 13 amino acids long. The CDR3 loop is CASSSQGNTEAFF. Written as DNA, the CDR3 is TGCGCCAGCAGCTCCCAGGGCAACACTGAAGCTTTCTTT.

The chain uses TRBV10-3 and TRBJ2-6, with a weak D call TRBD2 (5 bases). The CDR3 is made up of 14 amino acids. The germline V gene encodes CDR1 ENHRY and CDR2 SYGVKD. With 6 bases removed from V and 0 bases from J, the gap between germline ends came to 6 bases. The CDR3 DNA reads as TGTGCCATCAGCCGGGACTCTGGGGCCAACGTCCTGACTTTC. Its protein product is CAISRDSGANVLTF.

The chain employs TRBV7-2 and TRBJ2-1; D is unclear. Trimming stripped 1 base from V and 5 bases from J, with 6 bases between. CDR1 is SGHTA, CDR2 FQGNSA, per germline. The CDR3 length is 13 residues. The CDR3 protein is CASSLGLHNEQFF. The CDR3 DNA reads TGTGCCAGCAGCTTAGGACTTCACAATGAGCAGTTCTTC.

The rearrangement links TRBV5-6 to TRBJ2-6, with D unresolved. V lost 1 base and J 3 bases, leaving 5 bases between the germline ends. From germline, CDR1 is SGHDT and CDR2 YYEEEE. This CDR3 has 14 residues. The CDR3: CASSLSFGANVLTF. In nucleotides, the CDR3 is TGTGCCAGCAGCTTGTCTTTTGGGGCCAACGTCCTGACTTTC.

V and J are TRBV7-9 and TRBJ1-2; TRBD1 matches at 9 bases. CDR1 and CDR2 from the germline V gene are SEHNR and FQNEAQ (reference sequence). This CDR3 is 15 amino acids long. Trimming removed 5 bases from V and 8 bases from J; junction bases left unmatched: 12. The CDR3 DNA sequence: TGTGCCAGCAGCACCCAGACAGGGGGAGATGAAGGCTACACCTTC. Translation gives CASSTQTGGDEGYTF.

This rearrangement joins TRBV5-1 to TRBJ1-3, with D unresolved. The CDR3 consists of 20 residues. Germline CDR1 reads SGHRS; CDR2 reads YFSETQ. The V gene lost 0 bases and the J gene lost 0 bases, with 22 bases spanning the gap. The CDR3 DNA sequence: TGCGCCAGCAGCTTGGAAGGTTCGATGGTGCAGGTTGGCTCTGGAAACACCATATATTTT. Its protein is CASSLEGSMVQVGSGNTIYF.

The table lists this clone with a few counts. The rearrangement uses TRBV9 and TRBJ2-7, with TRBD1 matching over 10 bases. The trim removed 3 bases at V and 4 bases at J, leaving 4 bases unmatched. Germline V CDR1 and CDR2: SGDLS, YYNGEE. The CDR3 consists of 14 residues. The CDR3 nucleotides are TGTGCCAGCAGCGCCCAGGGACAGGGGTACGAGCAGTACTTC. It encodes CASSAQGQGYEQYF.

This clone came up a few times. The chain joins TRBV27 to TRBJ1-1; the match to TRBD1 covers 7 bases. The CDR3 runs 15 residues. Trimming removed 2 bases from V and 0 bases from J; junction bases left unmatched: 3. Germline values: CDR1 MNHEY, CDR2 SMNVEV (reference sequence). The CDR3 sequence: CASSLGDRVNTEAFF. The CDR3 DNA reads TGTGCCAGCAGTTTAGGAGACAGGGTGAACACTGAAGCTTTCTTT.

This clone occurred a few times. The chain links TRBV19 to TRBJ2-5; D is unresolved. Germline V lookup: CDR1 LNHDA, CDR2 SQIVND (reference sequence). V lost 5 bases and J lost 4, with 11 bases in between. The CDR3 consists of 13 residues. CDR3 nucleotides: TGTGCCAGTAGTCAAGGGTTCACAGAGACCCAGTACTTC. It translates to CASSQGFTETQYF.

The gene calls are TRBV13 and TRBJ2-1; 12 bases align to TRBD2. In germline, CDR1 is PRHDT, CDR2 FYEKMQ (reference sequence). The J segment lost 7 bases and the V segment lost 5 bases, leaving 6 bases of the junction unmatched. The length of the CDR3 is 15 residues. CDR3 residues: CASSQLAGGKNEQFF. In nucleotides, the CDR3 is TGTGCCAGCAGCCAACTAGCGGGAGGTAAAAATGAGCAGTTCTTC.

The CDR3 DNA sequence: TGCGCCAGCAGTCAATTGACGGAAACTTACTCTGGGGCCAACGTCCTGACTTTC. Protein product: CASSQLTETYSGANVLTF. The chain carries TRBV23-1 and TRBJ2-6; D not certain. TRBV23-1 is treated as an ORF (open reading frame) with a function not yet certain. The CDR3 runs to 18 residues. Trimming shortened V by 1 base and J by 0 bases, and 13 bases separated the two germline ends.

The rearrangement uses TRBV6-6 and TRBJ2-7; D call uncertain. With 4 bases removed from V and 0 bases from J, the gap between germline ends came to 10 bases. This CDR3 has 14 residues. Germline V CDR1 and CDR2: MNHNY, SVGAGI (reference sequence). The CDR3 DNA is TGTGCCAGCAGTTTAGGACGTATCTCCTACGAGCAGTACTTC. Its translation is CASSLGRISYEQYF.

The table lists this clone with a count of one. DNA of the CDR3: TGCGCCAGCAGCCTTAGATCGGGACAGGGAGCTTCACCCCTCCACTTT. As protein: CASSLRSGQGASPLHF. The chain employs TRBV4-1 and TRBJ1-6; 9 bases map to TRBD1. There are 16 residues in the CDR3. Germline V gene lookup returns CDR1 MGHRA and CDR2 YSYEKL. After removal of 4 bases from V and 9 bases from J, the junction contained 10 bases not matched to a gene.